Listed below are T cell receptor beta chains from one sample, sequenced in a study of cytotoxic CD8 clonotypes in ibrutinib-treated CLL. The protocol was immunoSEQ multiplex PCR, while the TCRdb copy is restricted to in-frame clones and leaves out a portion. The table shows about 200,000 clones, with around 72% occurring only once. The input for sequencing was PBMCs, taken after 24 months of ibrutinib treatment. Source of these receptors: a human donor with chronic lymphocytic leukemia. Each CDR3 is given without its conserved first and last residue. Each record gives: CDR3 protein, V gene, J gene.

CDR3: ASSYSGHRGYT
V: TRBV6-5
J: TRBJ1-2

CDR3: ASSLTSGMGTDTQY
V: TRBV7-9
J: TRBJ2-3

CDR3: SVAPTDTQY
V: TRBV29-1
J: TRBJ2-3

CDR3: ASSQEDYDNEQF
V: TRBV4-3
J: TRBJ2-1

CDR3: ASSPQNHGYGYT
V: TRBV5-4
J: TRBJ1-2

CDR3: AWSDGGTEAF
V: TRBV30
J: TRBJ1-1

CDR3: ASSIYRGTEAF
V: TRBV19
J: TRBJ1-1

CDR3: ASRRAWGPEEKLF
V: TRBV5-1
J: TRBJ1-4

CDR3: ASRHWGQTYEQY
V: TRBV27
J: TRBJ2-7

CDR3: ASSLVAGNTEAF
V: TRBV5-6
J: TRBJ1-1

CDR3: ASSLGLAGGSDTQY
V: TRBV11-3
J: TRBJ2-3

CDR3: ASTPLSATNEKLF
V: TRBV5-1
J: TRBJ1-4

CDR3: ATQKAGNQPQH
V: TRBV6-5
J: TRBJ1-5

CDR3: ASSTVRTGGAPTEAF
V: TRBV5-1
J: TRBJ1-1

CDR3: ASSGRFSYEQY
V: TRBV7-9
J: TRBJ2-7

CDR3: SVIDVYEQY
V: TRBV20-1
J: TRBJ2-7

CDR3: ASSRLAASYEQY
V: TRBV7-9
J: TRBJ2-7

CDR3: ASSLTRGSGPYNEQF
V: TRBV5-4
J: TRBJ2-1

CDR3: ASSPGQKAGELF
V: TRBV11-3
J: TRBJ2-2

CDR3: ASSQGSTLGLAGMIGETQY
V: TRBV14
J: TRBJ2-5

CDR3: ASSGAGSGQPQH
V: TRBV25-1
J: TRBJ1-5

CDR3: ASSLLGAAQETQY
V: TRBV7-8
J: TRBJ2-5

CDR3: ASSLASGTYGYT
V: TRBV7-2
J: TRBJ1-2

CDR3: ASKGWDNEQF
V: TRBV6-5
J: TRBJ2-1

CDR3: ASSVGGGDRVVGNEQF
V: TRBV9
J: TRBJ2-1

CDR3: ASSEPSQGVYEQY
V: TRBV6-1
J: TRBJ2-7

CDR3: ASSLRGGRHTQY
V: TRBV6-5
J: TRBJ2-3

CDR3: ASSYSVTSGIWY
V: TRBV6-6
J: TRBJ2-7

CDR3: ASSPGARTITDTQY
V: TRBV4-1
J: TRBJ2-3

CDR3: ASGSSGTSQETQY
V: TRBV28
J: TRBJ2-5